Listed below are T cell receptor beta chains from one sample, sequenced in a study of cytomegalovirus exposure and HLA in healthy donors. Assay: immunoSEQ multiplex PCR; the TCRdb copy retains only in-frame clones and omits some. Its listing shows 150,000 to 250,000 clones. The sequencing input was PBMCs. The receptors were sampled from a boy aged 5-17 years in good health and CMV-seronegative. CDR3s include the opening cysteine and the closing phenylalanine or tryptophan. The D gene is left open where the match is weak.

v_call	j_call	d_call	cdr3_nt	cdr3_aa
TRBV29-1	TRBJ2-1	-	TGCAGCGTTGAAGTCACGCTATACAATGAGCAGTTCTTC	CSVEVTLYNEQFF
TRBV6-5	TRBJ2-3	TRBD1	TGTGCCAGCAGTTTGGGGACAGGGACCACAGATACGCAGTATTTT	CASSLGTGTTDTQYF
TRBV29-1	TRBJ1-2	-	TGCAGCGTAGGGCCAGGGGCTGGGATACTCGACTATGGCTACACCTTC	CSVGPGAGILDYGYTF
TRBV18	TRBJ1-2	-	TGTGCCAGCTCACCAAACGAGTATGGCTACACCTTC	CASSPNEYGYTF
TRBV9	TRBJ2-2	-	TGTGCCAGCAGCCTGTTAGCTACGGAGCTGTTTTTT	CASSLLATELFF
TRBV14	TRBJ2-1	-	TGTGCCAGCAGCCAAGTTGTTAGGAGTGGGCAGTTCTTC	CASSQVVRSGQFF
TRBV4-1	TRBJ1-1	TRBD1	TGCGCCAGCAGCCAAGATAAACAGGGGGGTTGGCGTGGAAACACTGAAGCTTTCTTT	CASSQDKQGGWRGNTEAFF
TRBV28	TRBJ2-7	-	TGTGCCAGCAGTTCTCTTTTAGCAGGGGCCTACGAGCAGTACTTC	CASSSLLAGAYEQYF
TRBV7-9	TRBJ2-3	-	TGTGCCAGCAGCTTAATTGGGACTTACACAGATACGCAGTATTTT	CASSLIGTYTDTQYF
TRBV28	TRBJ1-2	TRBD1	TGTGCCAGCAGTTTTTGGGGCGAGGGCAGGGGGTTCGGCTACACCTTC	CASSFWGEGRGFGYTF
TRBV29-1	TRBJ2-5	TRBD2	TGCAGCGCGAAGCACCGGGACAGTTGGACTAGCGCTCAAGAGACCCAGTACTTC	CSAKHRDSWTSAQETQYF
TRBV30	TRBJ2-7	-	TGTGCCTGTATATCCCACCAGGGTTACGAGCAGTACTTC	CACISHQGYEQYF
TRBV28	TRBJ2-5	TRBD2	TGTGCCAGCACTCTTCTCCGGGACCGGGGGGGGACCCAGTACTTC	CASTLLRDRGGTQYF
TRBV29-1	TRBJ1-1	-	TGCAGCGTTTGGGGGGGTAACACTGAAGCTTTCTTT	CSVWGGNTEAFF
TRBV2	TRBJ2-3	TRBD2	TGTGCCAGCAGGCTCAGCGGGGGGACTAGCACAGATACGCAGTATTTT	CASRLSGGTSTDTQYF
TRBV5-6	TRBJ2-7	-	TGTGCCAGCAGCTTGGGGGCGGGGTACGAGCAGTACTTC	CASSLGAGYEQYF
TRBV4-1	TRBJ2-7	-	TGCGCCAGCAGCCAAGATGGGCACTACGAGCAGTACTTC	CASSQDGHYEQYF
TRBV5-6	TRBJ1-1	TRBD1	TGTGCCAGCAGCCTACAGGGGGCGCTTGGAGCTTTCTTT	CASSLQGALGAFF
TRBV28	TRBJ2-1	-	TGTGCCAGCAGTTTGCCGACAGGGCGGGGAGGAAATGAGCAGTTCTTC	CASSLPTGRGGNEQFF
TRBV2	TRBJ1-6	-	TGTGCCAGCAGTGGAGTCTTCGGGGGTCGTAATTCACCCCTCCACTTT	CASSGVFGGRNSPLHF
TRBV4-1	TRBJ2-7	TRBD1	TGCGCCAGCAGCCCTTTCCCCGACAGGGTCTCCTACGAGCAGTACTTC	CASSPFPDRVSYEQYF
TRBV7-9	TRBJ1-5	TRBD1	TGTGCCAGCAGCTCCACAGGGGCCCATCAGCCCCAGCATTTT	CASSSTGAHQPQHF
TRBV6-4	TRBJ1-1	-	TGTGCCAGCAAAGAGGGGGAGAGCACTGAAGCTTTCTTT	CASKEGESTEAFF
TRBV11-2	TRBJ1-5	-	TGTGCCAGCAGCTTAGGCTCCAGGGGAGTTGGAGACAATCAGCCCCAGCATTTT	CASSLGSRGVGDNQPQHF
TRBV7-9	TRBJ2-7	-	TGTGCCAGCAGCATGACGGGGGAGCAGTACTTC	CASSMTGEQYF
TRBV10-3	TRBJ2-1	TRBD2	TGTGCCATCAGTGCCGTAGCGGGGGGATACAATGAGCAGTTCTTC	CAISAVAGGYNEQFF
TRBV4-1	TRBJ2-7	TRBD2	TGCGCCAGCAGCCAAGATGTCGGCGGGGGTTTGGAGCAGTACTTC	CASSQDVGGGLEQYF
TRBV5-5	TRBJ2-7	TRBD1	TGTGCCAGCAGCTCATTCTCCGGACAGGTCGGCGACGAGCAGTACTTC	CASSSFSGQVGDEQYF
TRBV30	TRBJ1-1	-	TGTGCCTGGAGTGTACGAGGCCTAGAAGCTTTCTTT	CAWSVRGLEAFF
TRBV19	TRBJ2-3	TRBD2	TGTGCCAGTAGTCGGCCCGGCGGGGGGACCGCAGATACGCAGTATTTT	CASSRPGGGTADTQYF
TRBV11-2	TRBJ2-2	-	TGTGCCACCCCGGGACTGGGGAACACCGGGGAGCTGTTTTTT	CATPGLGNTGELFF
TRBV9	TRBJ2-7	-	TGTGCCAGCAGCGTAGCAGGGACAACGTACTACGAGCAGTACTTC	CASSVAGTTYYEQYF
TRBV10-3	TRBJ2-3	TRBD2	TGTGCCATCAGCGGACTAGCGGGGGTGGTTAGCACAGATACGCAGTATTTT	CAISGLAGVVSTDTQYF